This TCR beta chain was sequenced in a study of T cells expressing NK-cell markers. Turning to the study itself: Within the sequenced cohort of eight donors, seven exhibited HCMV seropositivity and one was seronegative. The study, taken as a whole, reports: In a handful of donors, dominant clonotypes made up about 25-65% of CD3+CD56-NKG2C+ cells. Dominant NKG2C+ clonotypes in about 6 donors made up roughly 1.0-7.0% of CD8+ T cells.

The authors made TCR beta cDNA libraries by 5'RACE template switching. This switching added a universal primer site and UMIs. TCRdb reworked the 5' RACE reads into one entry per CDR3 protein, no DNA. In total, the table holds approximately 15,000 distinct CDR3 sequences. The CDR3 sequence is 15 residues long. Of note for this clonotype: The antigen is not known.

Specimen: blood T cells: a sorted CD56 or NKG2C T cell subset, CD4+ or CD8+ T cells, or bulk PBMC T cells (not recorded which). This sequence originates from a man between 18 and 69 years old in good health. J is TRBJ2-3 and V is TRBV12-3 or TRBV12-4; as DNA is missing, the TRBD2 call by TCRdb cannot be tested. CDR3 amino acids: CASSFELASTDTQYF.